The rows below give T cell receptor beta chains drawn from one sample of a study of blood T cell repertoires in COVID-19. Assay: immunoSEQ multiplex PCR; the TCRdb copy retains only in-frame clones and omits some. The sample lists 350,000 to 400,000 clones; 90% were seen once. The sequencing input was peripheral blood. The receptors derive from a young man with active or convalescent COVID-19. CDR3s leave out the opening cysteine and the closing phenylalanine or tryptophan.

V	length	J	CDR3
TRBV5-1	12	TRBJ1-3	ASSTGSGGNTIY
TRBV29-1	16	TRBJ2-3	SVDDSGRAGYSTDTQY
TRBV28	13	TRBJ1-1	ASSLPGQGGTEAF
TRBV7-2	12	TRBJ1-2	ASSFSQGEGGYT
TRBV3-1/TRBV3-2	14	TRBJ2-5	ASRLGLAGVQETQY
TRBV30	11	TRBJ2-7	AWSMGRLYEQY
TRBV19	13	TRBJ2-7	ASSMEAGDSYEQY
TRBV6-5	12	TRBJ1-2	ASSWTDSMNGYT
TRBV10-3	12	TRBJ2-5	AISESPLQETQY
TRBV5-4	13	TRBJ1-6	ASRPGGIQPSPLH
TRBV6-5	9	TRBJ2-7	ASRGVQEQY
TRBV4-3	13	TRBJ1-5	ASSQDYTGYQPQH
TRBV28	12	TRBJ1-2	ASRAPGVNYGYT
TRBV4-2	12	TRBJ2-3	ASSQVRGGDTQY
TRBV4-1	14	TRBJ2-3	ASSQLVSGYADTQY
TRBV7-2	10	TRBJ1-2	ASSATGNGYT
TRBV28	13	TRBJ2-7	ASSPPGTGTYEQY
TRBV19	12	TRBJ2-7	ASSSSGGTYEQY
TRBV29-1	10	TRBJ2-1	SARLSYNEQF
TRBV24-1	10	TRBJ2-1	ATSSGYNEQF
TRBV28	13	TRBJ2-7	ASTSGLTGAYEQY
TRBV14	14	TRBJ2-1	ASSQDLAGGYNEQF
TRBV4-1	14	TRBJ1-1	ASSQELDIRFTEAF
TRBV6-6	12	TRBJ2-2	ASSYGTRPGELF
TRBV2	12	TRBJ1-2	ASSRGQGSYGYT
TRBV4-3	13	TRBJ2-2	ASSQVSGVFGELF
TRBV27	11	TRBJ2-5	ASSKQGVETQY
TRBV18	10	TRBJ1-1	ASRASNTEAF
TRBV6-6	12	TRBJ2-1	ASSSRRQNNEQF
TRBV6-5	10	TRBJ2-7	ASTRVGDEQY
TRBV27	15	TRBJ1-1	ASSLSYPPTGGTEAF
TRBV2	13	TRBJ2-7	ASSSDLYSSYEQY
TRBV7-3	13	TRBJ1-2	ASSLTGTGSYGYT
TRBV4-3	12	TRBJ1-2	ASSQGRGGYGYT
TRBV11-1	14	TRBJ2-7	ASSPPRGTGTYEQY
TRBV28	16	TRBJ1-1	ASSLWSLRQGVNTEAF
TRBV2	10	TRBJ2-1	ASRTNIGEQF
TRBV19	13	TRBJ2-4	ASSILAGAKNIQY
TRBV11-3	12	TRBJ2-7	ASSRTGGSYEQY
TRBV2	14	TRBJ2-1	ASRGPGTGPSNEQF
TRBV28	12	TRBJ2-7	ASTGAGIAYEQY
TRBV4-2	12	TRBJ1-1	ASSQDSTNAEAF
TRBV21-1	14	TRBJ1-1	ASSKKGGPLNTEAF
TRBV5-6	12	TRBJ2-2	ASSFRAYTGELF
TRBV19	11	TRBJ1-5	ASSDTGDQPQH